The 25 T cell receptor beta chains below all came from one sample that was sequenced in a study of cytomegalovirus exposure and HLA in healthy donors. Researchers ran the PCR with 60 Vbeta and 13 Jbeta primers. TCRdb's copy holds only in-frame clones and misses some; the assay was immunoSEQ multiplex PCR. The sample records approximately 96,000 clones, about 74% being singletons. Sequencing input: PBMCs. The receptors were sampled from a male donor in good health and CMV-seronegative.

This clone was detected only a few times. The chain uses TRBV7-2 and TRBJ2-2; 8 bases are shared with TRBD2. Germline values: CDR1 SGHTA, CDR2 FQGNSA. CDR3 length equals 16 residues. J lost 4 bases, V lost 5 bases, and 9 bases had no gene match. CDR3 DNA: TGTGCCAGCAGCACGCACGTGGCGGGAGGCACCGGGGAGCTGTTTTTT. Translating it yields CASSTHVAGGTGELFF. Full variable domain (missing parts from reference TRBV7-2 and TRBJ2-2): GAGVSQSPSNKVTEKGKDVELRCDPISGHTALYWYRQSLGQGLEFLIYFQGNSAPDKSGLPSDRFSAERTGGSVSTLTIQRTQQEDSAVYLCASSTHVAGGTGELFFGEGSRLTVL.

CDR3 sequence reads: CASSLYAGPNTGELFF. For the CDR3, the DNA is TGTGCCAGCAGCTTATATGCAGGCCCGAACACCGGGGAGCTGTTTTTT. The rearrangement uses TRBV7-8 and TRBJ2-2, with D hard to call. This CDR3 spans 16 amino acids. Trimming removed 2 bases from V and 0 bases from J, with 10 bases in between. The germline V gene has CDR1 SGHVS and CDR2 FQNEAQ.

This clone occurred a few times. This rearrangement joins TRBV7-8 to TRBJ2-7; 9 bases agree with TRBD2. Germline V CDR1 and CDR2: SGHVS, FQNEAQ. There are 16 residues in the CDR3. The V gene end was trimmed by 5 bases and the J gene end by 6 bases; junction bases not matched to a gene: 14. The CDR3 region has the DNA TGTGCCAGCAGCGTCTTAAGCGGGAGGAACGGGGGCGAGCAGTACTTC. It is translated as CASSVLSGRNGGEQYF.

The rearrangement links TRBV2 to TRBJ2-2, with TRBD2 identical over 10 bases. This CDR3 spans 16 amino acids. Per germline, CDR1 SNHLY and CDR2 FYNNEI. The trim removed 3 bases at V and 7 bases at J, leaving 8 bases unmatched. The CDR3 spells CASSDASGRLVGELFF. CDR3 DNA sequence: TGTGCCAGCAGTGACGCTAGCGGGAGATTGGTCGGGGAGCTGTTTTTT.

This clone was counted between two and nine times. The J gene is TRBJ2-3, the V gene TRBV6-4; 7 bases are shared with TRBD2. The trim removed 4 bases at V and 0 bases at J, leaving 4 bases unmatched. Germline assignment: CDR1 MRHNA and CDR2 SNTAGT. The CDR3 runs 15 residues. CDR3 protein: CASSVSSGSTDTQYF. Here the CDR3 DNA reads TGTGCCAGCAGTGTGTCTAGCGGAAGCACAGATACGCAGTATTTT.

The J gene is TRBJ2-2, the V gene TRBV29-1; 12 nucleotides align to TRBD1. The CDR3 contains 14 residues. The V gene's germline CDR1 is SQVTM and CDR2 ANQGSEA. The J segment lost 7 bases and the V segment lost 6 bases, leaving 6 bases of the junction unmatched. The CDR3: CSVRDRGLGGELFF. DNA of the CDR3: TGCAGCGTGAGGGACAGGGGGCTTGGCGGGGAGCTGTTTTTT.

This clone was observed a single time. The chain links TRBV7-3 to TRBJ2-7; TRBD2 matches 15 bases. The germline CDR1 and CDR2 sequences are SGHTA and FQGTGA. This CDR3 has 18 amino acids. V dropped 5 bases and J dropped 3; count of bases not matched to a gene: 11. CDR3 sequence (DNA): TGTGCCAGCAGCCTAGGACTAGCGGGAGGGCCTCCTCACTACGAGCAGTACTTC. Its translation: CASSLGLAGGPPHYEQYF. Full variable domain (outside the CDR3, taken from reference TRBV7-3 and TRBJ2-7): GAGVSQTPSNKVTEKGKYVELRCDPISGHTALYWYRQSLGQGPEFLIYFQGTGAADDSGLPNDRFFAVRPEGSVSTLKIQRTERGDSAVYLCASSLGLAGGPPHYEQYFGPGTRLTVT.

This rearrangement joins TRBV5-1 to TRBJ2-4, with 7 bases aligning to TRBD1. This CDR3 has 14 amino acids. Losses at the gene ends were 3 bases for V and 8 bases for J; bases not matched to a gene: 8. Per germline, CDR1 SGHRS and CDR2 YFSETQ. CDR3 DNA sequence: TGCGCCAGCAGCTCGGGACAGTTACTGGACATTCAGTACTTC. Its protein product is CASSSGQLLDIQYF.

This clone was seen just once. The chain employs TRBV7-2 and TRBJ2-7; TRBD1 might be the D (5 bases). Trimming stripped 4 bases from V and 3 bases from J, with 13 bases between. Germline CDR1 is SGHTA and CDR2 is FQGNSA. The CDR3 consists of 14 residues. The CDR3 DNA reads TGTGCCAGCAGCTCTCGTTGGGGCTTCTACGAGCAGTACTTC. This encodes CASSSRWGFYEQYF.

The rearrangement joins TRBV28 to TRBJ2-7; a possible D gene is TRBD2 (7 bases). V was clipped by 6 bases and J by 4 bases, with 19 bases between them. Germline CDR1 MDHEN, CDR2 SYDVKM. This CDR3 is built from 15 residues. CDR3: CASRPGGGSKYEQYF. The CDR3 coding sequence is TGTGCCAGCAGACCCGGGGGCGGGAGTAAATACGAGCAGTACTTC. Complete variable domain (other parts from reference TRBV28 and TRBJ2-7): DVKVTQSSRYLVKRTGEKVFLECVQDMDHENMFWYRQDPGLGLRLIYFSYDVKMKEKGDIPEGYSVSREKKERFSLILESASTNQTSMYLCASRPGGGSKYEQYFGPGTRLTVT.

This chain connects TRBV25-1 to TRBJ1-1; D is possibly TRBD1 (6 bases). This CDR3 is built from 12 residues. Germline CDR1 MGHDK, CDR2 SYGVNS. The germline V and J ends were trimmed by 9 bases and 7 bases, with 15 bases remaining between them. In DNA form, the CDR3 reads TGTGCCAGTGGCGGGGGGCTACTTGAAGCTTTCTTT. Translated, it gives CASGGGLLEAFF.

The chain has TRBV6-6 and TRBJ1-2; TRBD1 matches 12 bases. V trimming: 0 bases; J trimming: 8 bases; junction bases outside the gene matches: 7. Germline lookup yields CDR1 MNHNY and CDR2 SVGAGI (reference sequence). This CDR3 has 16 amino acids. The CDR3: CASSYSAGQGAGGYTF. The CDR3 nucleotides are TGTGCCAGCAGTTACTCGGCGGGACAGGGGGCAGGAGGCTACACCTTC.

The chain links TRBV4-3 to TRBJ2-7, with TRBD1 identical over 10 bases. This CDR3 has 13 residues. The V gene's germline CDR1 is LGHNA and CDR2 YSLEER. Germline trimming cut 4 bases from V and 6 bases from J; bases unmatched to any gene: 3. The CDR3 DNA sequence: TGCGCCAGCAGCCGGGACAGGGGCGGCGAGCAGTACTTC. As protein: CASSRDRGGEQYF.

V and J are TRBV30 and TRBJ2-1; possible D gene TRBD2, 6 bases. This CDR3 comprises 14 residues. Trimming shortened V by 0 bases and J by 12 bases, and 18 bases separated the two germline ends. Germline CDR1 is GTSNPN and CDR2 is SVGIG (reference sequence). CDR3 residues: CAWSVDRGILGQFF. The CDR3 DNA sequence: TGTGCCTGGAGTGTTGATCGCGGGATATTAGGGCAGTTCTTC. The complete variable domain, with remaining parts taken from reference TRBV30 and TRBJ2-1, reads SQTIHQWPATLVQPVGSPLSLECTVEGTSNPNLYWYRQAAGRGLQLLFYSVGIGQISSEVPQNLSASRPQDRQFILSSKKLLLSDSGFYLCAWSVDRGILGQFFGPGTRLTVL.

V and J are TRBV13 and TRBJ2-1; 7 nucleotides line up with TRBD1. This CDR3 contains 14 residues. Looked up from germline, CDR1 is PRHDT and CDR2 is FYEKMQ (reference sequence). The ends lost 0 bases at V and 7 bases at J; junction bases unmatched: 3. The CDR3 here is CASSLGDRENEQFF. CDR3 nucleotides: TGTGCCAGCAGCTTAGGCGACAGGGAGAATGAGCAGTTCTTC. Together with reference TRBV13 and TRBJ2-1, the CDR3 gives the full variable domain: AAGVIQSPRHLIKEKRETATLKCYPIPRHDTVYWYQQGPGQDPQFLISFYEKMQSDKGSIPDRFSAQQFSDYHSELNMSSLELGDSALYFCASSLGDRENEQFFGPGTRLTVL.

Worth noting for this clone: It is unclear where the CDR3 begins or ends on the DNA, so no DNA is shown, and the CDR3 is as TCRdb lists it. This chain connects TRBV30 to TRBJ2-1; the table names TRBD2, a call not compared with the DNA. Germline loops: CDR1 GTSNPN, CDR2 SVGIG (reference sequence). The CDR3 has 8 amino acids, counting both end residues. The CDR3 is CVGEGSFF.

The genes are TRBV10-3 and TRBJ1-2; 11 nucleotides agree with TRBD1. Germline-derived CDR1 and CDR2 are ENHRY and SYGVKD. V was clipped by 7 bases and J by 8 bases; unmatched bases: 6. This CDR3 region has 13 residues. Here the CDR3 reads CAITLDRGQGYTF. CDR3 sequence (DNA): TGTGCCATCACTCTGGACAGGGGGCAAGGCTACACCTTC.

The chain joins TRBV6-5 to TRBJ1-1; no clear D. Trimming cost V 0 bases and J 1 base, with 9 bases left between them. This CDR3 is 15 amino acids long. Germline V CDR1 and CDR2: MNHEY, SVGAGI. The CDR3 is CASSYSTGRNTEAFF. Written as DNA, the CDR3 is TGTGCCAGCAGTTACTCGACGGGGAGGAACACTGAAGCTTTCTTT.

The table lists this clone with a few counts. The gene calls are TRBV29-1 and TRBJ2-7; possibly TRBD1 for D (7 bases). Germline V gives CDR1 SQVTM, CDR2 ANQGSEA. The CDR3 covers 15 residues. V dropped 3 bases and J dropped 4 bases, with 19 bases sitting between them. CDR3 amino acids: CSVDSPKGAGYEQYF. Written as DNA, the CDR3 is TGCAGCGTTGATAGCCCCAAGGGGGCGGGGTACGAGCAGTACTTC.

CDR3 in amino acids: CASSLGFGDSGANVLTF. The CDR3 bases are TGTGCCAGCAGCTTGGGCTTCGGGGACTCTGGGGCCAACGTCCTGACTTTC. The chain is built from TRBV5-6 and TRBJ2-6; D possibly corresponds to TRBD2 (5 bases). The CDR3 covers 17 residues. Germline V lookup: CDR1 SGHDT, CDR2 YYEEEE. Trimming left V 0 bases short and J 0 bases short, with 10 bases between. The full variable domain, completed using reference TRBV5-6 and TRBJ2-6, is DAGVTQSPTHLIKTRGQQVTLRCSPKSGHDTVSWYQQALGQGPQFIFQYYEEEERQRGNFPDRFSGHQFPNYSSELNVNALLLGDSALYLCASSLGFGDSGANVLTFGAGSRLTVL.

With regard to this clone: Given the absence of the conserved phenylalanine or tryptophan at the CDR3 end, a read error is likely. The limits of the CDR3 on the DNA are not certain, so only TCRdb's listed CDR3 is given. This chain uses TRBV5-1 with TRBJ2-7; the table names TRBD2, a call not compared with the DNA. Germline V gives CDR1 SGHRS, CDR2 YFSETQ. The CDR3 spans 10 amino acids, including both terminal residues. This CDR3 is CASSPRLAGS.

V is TRBV19 and J is TRBJ2-7, with 8 bases aligning to TRBD2. The CDR3 runs 12 residues. Germline V gives CDR1 LNHDA, CDR2 SQIVND (reference sequence). V lost 3 bases to trimming and J lost 6 bases; unmatched junction nucleotides: 1. The CDR3, as DNA: TGTGCCAGTAGTATGGGGACTAGCGAGCAGTACTTC. Protein product: CASSMGTSEQYF.

This clone was recorded a few times. J is TRBJ1-1 and V is TRBV7-6; TRBD1 might be the D (5 bases). Germline values: CDR1 SGHVS, CDR2 FNYEAQ. Trimming pared 5 bases from V and 4 bases from J, leaving 5 bases between. The CDR3 runs 11 residues. CDR3 region: CASSRGTEAFF. CDR3 nucleotides: TGTGCCAGCAGCAGGGGCACTGAAGCTTTCTTT.

Here the CDR3 DNA reads TGTGCCAGCAGGGATGGCCAGGGGCAAGAGACCCAGTACTTC. Protein sequence: CASRDGQGQETQYF. The rearrangement uses TRBV2 and TRBJ2-5; a possible D gene is TRBD1 (6 bases). The ends were cut back, 6 bases at V and 2 bases at J, with 13 bases in the middle. The CDR3 covers 14 residues. Germline CDR1 reads SNHLY; CDR2 reads FYNNEI. The whole variable domain, remainder taken from reference TRBV2 and TRBJ2-5, is EPEVTQTPSHQVTQMGQEVILRCVPISNHLYFYWYRQILGQKVEFLVSFYNNEISEKSEIFDDQFSVERPDGSNFTLKIRSTKLEDSAMYFCASRDGQGQETQYFGPGTRLLVL.

The chain joins TRBV5-6 to TRBJ2-2; no firm D call. This CDR3 is 15 amino acids long. V lost 0 bases, J lost 4 bases, and 10 bases lay in between. Germline loops: CDR1 SGHDT, CDR2 YYEEEE. CDR3 coding DNA: TGTGCCAGCAGCTTGGCCTGGCCCTCCACCGGGGAGCTGTTTTTT. Its protein product is CASSLAWPSTGELFF.